This T cell receptor beta chain is drawn from a study of post-analysis software for immune sequencing data. Study summary: Disease courses included relapsing-remitting, secondary progressive and progressive-relapsing multiple sclerosis.

Tagging with unique molecular identifiers was a feature of the TCR beta cDNA libraries. TCRdb used MiXCR to reprocess the PCR reads, holding one entry per CDR3 protein. The table includes more than 500,000 distinct CDR3 sequences, around a third detected once. General study findings and limits: The five TRBV segments detected at higher frequency in patients than in controls included TRBV5-6, TRBV5-1 and TRBV20-1. The normalized Chao1 diversity of multiple sclerosis patients was significantly lower than that of controls.

In its sample, this clonotype was seen a few times. The antigen is unknown. Looked up from germline, CDR1 is ENHRY and CDR2 is SYGVKD. This CDR3 comprises 15 residues. V was clipped by 4 bases and J by 8 bases, with 15 bases between them. Sequences were obtained from blood. The TCR sequence derives from a girl aged 2 to 17 with multiple sclerosis. The V call is TRBV10-3, the J call TRBJ1-6; tentative D call: TRBD1 (6 bases). In DNA form, the CDR3 reads TGTGCCATCAGTGGGGCCGGGGGGCCCGATTCACCCCTCCACTTT. It yields the protein CAISGAGGPDSPLHF.